This TCR beta chain derives from a study of blood T cell repertoires in COVID-19. Overall study context: Specimens from acute and convalescent COVID-19 originated in the United States, Italy and Spain. The cDNA or gDNA used as material had been derived from T cells, B-cell-depleted T cells, or PBMCs.

Germline V gene data show CDR1 as SGHVS and CDR2 as FNYEAQ. V lost 3 bases and J lost 0; bases outside the gene matches: 4. The CDR3 contains 16 residues. Authors' data handling: The authors estimated nucleated cell counts from reference gene primer amplification. Repertoires were generated with immunoSEQ multiplex PCR, while TCRdb's copy carries only in-frame clones and drops some. V and J calls and clone size are as listed in that table; D and trimming were resolved from the DNA. The repertoire holds about 170,000 clones, with around 85% as singletons. Sequences were obtained from peripheral blood. This clonotype was sampled from a man aged 80 or over with COVID-19, enrolled during active disease. J is TRBJ2-3 and V is TRBV7-6, with 9 bases that match TRBD2. Here the CDR3 reads CASSLFAGGSTDTQYF. In DNA form, the CDR3 reads TGTGCCAGCAGCTTGTTTGCGGGGGGGAGCACAGATACGCAGTATTTT.